This TCR beta chain was obtained from a study of blood T cell repertoires in COVID-19. Overall study context: Acute and convalescent COVID-19 samples came from the United States, Italy and Spain. The analysed material was cDNA or gDNA that came from T cells, B-cell-depleted T cells, or PBMCs.

As processed by the authors: How many nucleated cells were present was estimated from reference gene primer amplification. Measured with immunoSEQ multiplex PCR; TCRdb has only the in-frame clones, and not every one. V and J calls and clone size are those listed in that table; D and trimming were worked out from the DNA. The sample holds roughly 160,000 clones; approximately 80% are singletons and the top ten take approximately 8.2%. Seattle's enrolled individuals joined amid active infection and were then monitored longitudinally. The CDR3 contains 11 residues. Between the trimmed V and J ends, which lost 8 bases and 9 bases, there was a span of 14 bases.

This TCR came from an elderly woman with COVID-19, enrolled during active disease. The V and J genes are TRBV5-3 and TRBJ1-1; the D gene is possibly TRBD1 (5 bases). TRBV5-3 is identified as an open reading frame with a role that is uncertain. What was sequenced was peripheral blood. CDR3 in amino acids: CARDKKSQAFF. CDR3 nucleotides: TGTGCCAGGGACAAGAAGAGTCAAGCTTTCTTT.